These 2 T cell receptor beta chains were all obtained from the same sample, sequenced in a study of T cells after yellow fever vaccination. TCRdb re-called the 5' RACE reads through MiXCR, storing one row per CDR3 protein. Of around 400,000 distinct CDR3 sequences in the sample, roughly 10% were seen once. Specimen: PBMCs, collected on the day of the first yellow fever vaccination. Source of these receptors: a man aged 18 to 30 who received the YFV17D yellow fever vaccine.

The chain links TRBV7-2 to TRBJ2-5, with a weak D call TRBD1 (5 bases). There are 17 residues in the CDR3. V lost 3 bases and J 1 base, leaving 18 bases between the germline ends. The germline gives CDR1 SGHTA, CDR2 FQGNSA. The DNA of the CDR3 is TGTGCCAGCAGCTTCGTTGGTAAGGGGCGATCCCAAGAGACCCAGTACTTC. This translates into CASSFVGKGRSQETQYF.

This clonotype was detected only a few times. CDR3 sequence (DNA): TGCGCCAGCAGCCAAGATGGCCCGGGGGAAGGTGAGCAGTTCTTC. Translation: CASSQDGPGEGEQFF. V is TRBV4-1 and J is TRBJ2-1; D possibly corresponds to TRBD2 (6 bases). The CDR3 covers 15 residues. Germline V gene sequence: CDR1 MGHRA, CDR2 YSYEKL. V was shortened by 0 bases and J by 9 bases, with 15 bases between the two germline ends.